These 22 T cell receptor beta chains were sequenced from one sample in a study of T cells in localized non-small cell lung cancer. Produced via immunoSEQ multiplex PCR; TCRdb's table is partial and in-frame only. Here the sample spans roughly 90,000 clones, under 95% being singletons. The specimen was PBMCs, collected before any cancer treatment. The receptors derive from a woman aged 35-70 years with stage II squamous cell lung carcinoma.

The chain combines TRBV6-1 with TRBJ1-2; D gene unclear. This CDR3 has 12 residues. Germline V gene data show CDR1 as MNHNS and CDR2 as SASEGT. The V and J ends lost 7 bases and 3 bases respectively, with 9 bases between them. The CDR3 reads CASTDVDYGYTF. As DNA, the CDR3 is TGTGCCAGCACTGACGTGGACTATGGCTACACCTTC.

V gene TRBV7-8 combines with J gene TRBJ2-3; D remains unclear. Germline CDR1 is SGHVS and CDR2 is FQNEAQ. V shed 3 bases and J shed 3 bases, with 10 bases lying between them. The CDR3 consists of 14 residues. The DNA of the CDR3 is TGTGCCAGCAGCTTTCTTAAGGGAACAGATACGCAGTATTTT. It specifies CASSFLKGTDTQYF.

The chain carries TRBV12-5 and TRBJ2-1; no clear D. Trimming shortened V by 3 bases and J by 8 bases, and 5 bases separated the two germline ends. CDR1 is LGHNT and CDR2 is FRNRAP in the germline V gene. The CDR3 spans 11 residues. The CDR3 region is CASGFGDEQFF. Written as DNA, the CDR3 is TGTGCTAGTGGTTTTGGCGATGAGCAGTTCTTC.

This rearrangement joins TRBV6-6 to TRBJ1-5; D is ambiguous. The CDR3 has 12 amino acids. Trimming took 6 bases from V and 7 from J, leaving 10 bases between them. CDR1 is MNHNY, CDR2 SVGAGI, per germline (reference sequence). CDR3 in amino acids: CASRTGNQPQHF. The DNA of the CDR3 is TGTGCCAGCAGGACGGGGAACCAGCCCCAGCATTTT.

This rearrangement joins TRBV7-9 to TRBJ1-1, with D unresolved. This CDR3 spans 15 amino acids. Germline V CDR1 and CDR2: SEHNR, FQNEAQ (reference sequence). The V gene lost 3 bases and the J gene lost 0 bases, with 11 bases spanning the gap. The CDR3 nucleotides are TGTGCCAGCAGCTTCGAAAGTCGGATGAACACTGAAGCTTTCTTT. This translates into CASSFESRMNTEAFF. Variable domain in full (rest from reference TRBV7-9 and TRBJ1-1): DTGVSQNPRHKITKRGQNVTFRCDPISEHNRLYWYRQTLGQGPEFLTYFQNEAQLEKSRLLSDRFSAERPKGSFSTLEIQRTEQGDSAMYLCASSFESRMNTEAFFGQGTRLTVV.

The chain links TRBV18 to TRBJ2-6, with D unresolved. This CDR3 is 20 amino acids long. Trimming pared 0 bases from V and 0 bases from J, leaving 18 bases between. Looked up from germline, CDR1 is KGHSH and CDR2 is LQKENI. The CDR3 bases are TGTGCCAGCTCACCACCGAAGGCTACAAGTACAAGCTCTGGGGCCAACGTCCTGACTTTC. Its translation is CASSPPKATSTSSGANVLTF.

The genes are TRBV7-9 and TRBJ1-3; no clear D. The CDR3 is 14 amino acids. Germline CDR1 is SEHNR and CDR2 is FQNEAQ (reference sequence). The V end was cut by 4 bases, the J end by 4 bases, with 11 bases between. CDR3 bases: TGTGCCAGCAGCTCGTCCTTTGCAGGAAACACCATATATTTT. This sequence encodes CASSSSFAGNTIYF.

V gene TRBV2 combines with J gene TRBJ1-1; possible D gene TRBD1, 6 bases. The germline gives CDR1 SNHLY, CDR2 FYNNEI. V dropped 7 bases and J dropped 1 base, with 25 bases sitting between them. CDR3 length equals 18 residues. The CDR3 sequence is CASIMAGAGERKNTEAFF. CDR3 nucleotide sequence: TGTGCCAGCATTATGGCGGGGGCTGGGGAGAGGAAGAACACTGAAGCTTTCTTT.

The chain carries TRBV9 and TRBJ2-3, with TRBD2 as a possible D gene (5 bases). Germline V gives CDR1 SGDLS, CDR2 YYNGEE. V was clipped by 3 bases and J by 4 bases, with 18 bases between them. This CDR3 spans 16 amino acids. CDR3 loop: CASSANSGRRADTQYF. The CDR3 nucleotides are TGTGCCAGCAGCGCCAACAGCGGACGTCGGGCAGATACGCAGTATTTT.

The V and J genes are TRBV28 and TRBJ2-7, with 10 bases fitting TRBD2. V shed 10 bases, J shed 0 bases, and the junction held 6 bases outside the gene matches. From germline, CDR1 is MDHEN and CDR2 SYDVKM. CDR3 length: 14 residues. The DNA of the CDR3 is TGTGCCACCTTGACTAGCGGGTCCTCCTACGAGCAGTACTTC. It yields the protein CATLTSGSSYEQYF.

The V gene is TRBV28, the J gene TRBJ2-7; D is possibly TRBD1 (6 bases). CDR1 is MDHEN and CDR2 is SYDVKM in the germline V gene. V dropped 7 bases and J dropped 4 bases, with 23 bases sitting between them. CDR3 length: 16 amino acids. The CDR3 coding sequence is TGTGCCAGCAACCCTATCCCTTGGACAGACAAGTACGAGCAGTACTTC. Amino acids: CASNPIPWTDKYEQYF.

The chain combines TRBV28 with TRBJ1-2, with 9 bases aligning to TRBD1. The germline CDR1 and CDR2 sequences are MDHEN and SYDVKM. The CDR3 spans 18 residues. V shed 2 bases, J shed 8 bases, and the junction held 18 bases outside the gene matches. Here the CDR3 reads CASSLSVGTGPAGRGYTF. CDR3 sequence (DNA): TGTGCCAGCAGTTTAAGTGTGGGGACAGGGCCTGCAGGGAGAGGCTACACCTTC.

The chain uses TRBV4-1 and TRBJ2-3, with D possibly TRBD2 on 5 matching bases. This CDR3 comprises 12 residues. Germline assignment: CDR1 MGHRA and CDR2 YSYEKL. The V gene lost 1 base and the J gene lost 8 bases, with 7 bases spanning the gap. As DNA, the CDR3 is TGCGCCAGCAGCCAAGTACTAGGTACGCAGTATTTT. Translating it yields CASSQVLGTQYF.

This chain connects TRBV6-5 to TRBJ2-5; 13 nucleotides agree with TRBD2. J was trimmed by 4 bases and V by 10 bases; bases with no gene match: 9. Germline values: CDR1 MNHEY, CDR2 SVGAGI. There are 15 residues in the CDR3. The DNA of the CDR3 is TGTGCCACCTCAACTAGCGGGGGGGCTGGAGAGACCCAGTACTTC. This encodes CATSTSGGAGETQYF.

The V and J genes are TRBV5-4 and TRBJ2-5; possible D gene TRBD1, 6 bases. The V gene's germline CDR1 is SGHNT and CDR2 YYREEE (reference sequence). The CDR3 is made up of 13 amino acids. Trimming took 2 bases from V and 5 from J, leaving 10 bases between them. The DNA for the CDR3 is TGTGCCAGCAGCTTCAGGGGTGGGGAGACCCAGTACTTC. It is translated as CASSFRGGETQYF.

The V gene is TRBV11-2, the J gene TRBJ1-5; 7 bases are shared with TRBD1. Germline CDR1 reads SGHAT; CDR2 reads FQNNGV. The CDR3 is 15 residues long. V gave up 0 bases and J gave up 6 bases; unmatched junction bases: 5. CDR3 loop: CASSLDPRGSQPQHF. DNA of the CDR3: TGTGCCAGCAGCTTAGATCCCAGGGGGAGTCAGCCCCAGCATTTT.

The rearrangement links TRBV2 to TRBJ2-6; maybe TRBD1 (6 bases). Germline V gene sequence: CDR1 SNHLY, CDR2 FYNNEI. The CDR3 has 15 amino acids. Deletions cut 7 bases from V and 0 bases from J, with 10 bases between. The CDR3 is CASTGTYSGANVLTF. CDR3 nucleotides: TGTGCCAGCACCGGGACATACTCTGGGGCCAACGTCCTGACTTTC.

The rearrangement uses TRBV28 and TRBJ2-7; D not certain. The CDR3 is 12 amino acids. The ends were cut back, 4 bases at V and 11 bases at J, with 15 bases in the middle. Looked up from germline, CDR1 is MDHEN and CDR2 is SYDVKM. CDR3 region: CASSSTFGFEYF. The DNA of the CDR3 is TGTGCCAGCAGTTCGACATTCGGGTTTGAGTACTTC.

This rearrangement joins TRBV5-1 to TRBJ2-6; D remains unclear. V was cut by 1 base and J by 2 bases, with 10 bases left in between. Per the germline V gene, CDR1 is SGHRS and CDR2 is YFSETQ. There are 16 residues in the CDR3. In nucleotides, the CDR3 is TGCGCCAGCAGCTTGCGACAAAACCCTGGGGCCAACGTCCTGACTTTC. It codes for CASSLRQNPGANVLTF.

The J gene is TRBJ1-2, the V gene TRBV6-5; D gene uncertain. Germline CDR1 MNHEY, CDR2 SVGAGI. V was cut by 0 bases and J by 8 bases, with 10 bases left in between. The CDR3 consists of 13 residues. CDR3 loop: CASSYSKRAGYTF. The CDR3 nucleotides are TGTGCCAGCAGTTACTCGAAACGCGCGGGCTACACCTTC.

Here the CDR3 DNA reads TGCAGCGTTGAGGGAGGGACAGGGGACTCCTACGAGCAGTACTTC. Translated, it gives CSVEGGTGDSYEQYF. The gene calls are TRBV29-1 and TRBJ2-7; 10 bases map to TRBD1. This CDR3 is 15 amino acids long. V shed 3 bases, J shed 0 bases, and the junction held 5 bases outside the gene matches. CDR1 SQVTM and CDR2 ANQGSEA come from the germline V gene.

The chain recombines TRBV11-2 with TRBJ1-2; 7 bases align to TRBD1. This CDR3 contains 15 residues. Germline CDR1 is SGHAT and CDR2 is FQNNGV. The junction had 7 bases not matched to a gene; V was cut back by 6 bases and J by 0 bases. Here the CDR3 reads CASRVGTETNYGYTF. CDR3 coding DNA: TGTGCCAGCAGAGTTGGGACAGAAACTAACTATGGCTACACCTTC.